What follows are 26 T cell receptor beta chains derived from one specimen sequenced in a study of cytomegalovirus exposure and HLA in healthy donors. Vbeta (60) and Jbeta (13) primers were used in the PCR. The protocol was immunoSEQ multiplex PCR, while the TCRdb copy is restricted to in-frame clones and leaves out a portion. The table lists around 150,000 clones, about 70% of them singletons. The sample comprised PBMCs. These receptor sequences come from a male donor in good health and CMV-seronegative.

This clone was picked up one time. This rearrangement joins TRBV9 to TRBJ2-1; a possible D gene is TRBD2 (6 bases). The CDR3 has 12 residues. The V end was cut by 6 bases, the J end by 5 bases, with 9 bases between. Germline V gives CDR1 SGDLS, CDR2 YYNGEE. CDR3 region: CASNWGDNEQFF. The CDR3 coding sequence is TGTGCCAGCAACTGGGGGGACAATGAGCAGTTCTTC.

The chain has TRBV30 and TRBJ1-2, with 8 bases that match TRBD1. Germline V gene data show CDR1 as GTSNPN and CDR2 as SVGIG (reference sequence). The CDR3 is 13 amino acids. Germline trimming cut 4 bases from V and 3 bases from J; bases unmatched to any gene: 4. In DNA, the CDR3 is TGTGCCTGGATGCAGGGGGCTCACTATGGCTACACCTTC. Encoded protein: CAWMQGAHYGYTF.

This clone was seen once. The rearrangement joins TRBV19 to TRBJ2-5, with 8 bases identical to TRBD2. This CDR3 comprises 15 residues. With V trimmed by 5 bases and J by 2 bases, 7 bases remained unmatched. From germline, CDR1 is LNHDA and CDR2 SQIVND (reference sequence). CDR3: CASSVSGARQETQYF. CDR3 coding DNA: TGTGCCAGTAGTGTTAGCGGGGCTCGTCAAGAGACCCAGTACTTC.

The V and J genes are TRBV5-6 and TRBJ1-1, with 9 positions matching TRBD1. Unmatched junction bases numbered 4, after V lost 4 bases and J lost 0 bases. Germline V lookup: CDR1 SGHDT, CDR2 YYEEEE. This CDR3 is built from 15 residues. CDR3 residues: CASSPGTGMNTEAFF. The CDR3 DNA sequence: TGTGCCAGCAGCCCCGGGACAGGGATGAACACTGAAGCTTTCTTT.

This chain uses TRBV7-6 with TRBJ2-3, with 7 bases aligning to TRBD2. Trimming at V came to 3 bases and at J to 2 bases, leaving 17 bases not matched to a gene. CDR1 and CDR2 from the germline V gene are SGHVS and FNYEAQ. The CDR3 totals 19 residues. The CDR3 protein is CASSLVAGRGRGHTDTQYF. The CDR3 DNA sequence: TGTGCCAGCAGCTTGGTAGCGGGCCGTGGTAGAGGGCACACAGATACGCAGTATTTT. Full variable domain (missing parts from reference TRBV7-6 and TRBJ2-3): GAGVSQSPRYKVTKRGQDVALRCDPISGHVSLYWYRQALGQGPEFLTYFNYEAQQDKSGLPNDRFSAERPEGSISTLTIQRTEQRDSAMYRCASSLVAGRGRGHTDTQYFGPGTRLTVL.

The V and J genes are TRBV2 and TRBJ2-2; TRBD2 aligns across 7 bases. With 11 bases clipped from V and 1 base from J, the junction kept 10 bases outside the gene matches. Germline assignment: CDR1 SNHLY and CDR2 FYNNEI. The CDR3 runs to 15 residues. CDR3 in DNA: TGTGCCGGCTCCCGTGGGGGGGGGAACACCGGGGAGCTGTTTTTT. Residues: CAGSRGGGNTGELFF.

CDR3 sequence (DNA): TGTGCCATCAGTGAGAGAGCAGGGGAAAGCAATTCACCCCTCCACTTT. Residues: CAISERAGESNSPLHF. The chain recombines TRBV10-3 with TRBJ1-6; the D gene is possibly TRBD1 (6 bases). Trimming stripped 2 bases from V and 7 bases from J, with 15 bases between. This CDR3 contains 16 residues. Germline CDR1 ENHRY, CDR2 SYGVKD.

V gene TRBV6-5 combines with J gene TRBJ2-1; D perhaps matches TRBD2 (5 bases). Trimming took off 6 bases at V and 9 bases at J, with 15 bases between the two ends. The CDR3 length is 13 residues. CDR1 and CDR2 from the germline V gene are MNHEY and SVGAGI. CDR3 region: CASSFGERIEQFF. The CDR3 coding sequence is TGTGCCAGCAGCTTCGGGGAGCGAATTGAGCAGTTCTTC.

This clone was picked up one time. The chain combines TRBV19 with TRBJ2-3; 8 bases map to TRBD2. Germline assignment: CDR1 LNHDA and CDR2 SQIVND (reference sequence). Unmatched junction bases numbered 2, after V lost 4 bases and J lost 5 bases. This CDR3 comprises 13 residues. The CDR3 spells CASSRRGVDTQYF. The CDR3 bases are TGTGCCAGTAGTAGGCGGGGGGTAGATACGCAGTATTTT.

The genes are TRBV5-1 and TRBJ1-2, with D unclear. Germline values: CDR1 SGHRS, CDR2 YFSETQ. This CDR3 has 12 amino acids. V gave up 4 bases and J gave up 5 bases, with 9 bases separating them. This CDR3 is CASSPGPYGYTF. The CDR3 region has the DNA TGCGCCAGCAGCCCTGGCCCGTATGGCTACACCTTC.

The V gene is TRBV11-2, the J gene TRBJ2-4; 7 bases are shared with TRBD1. The trim removed 1 base at V and 4 bases at J, leaving 7 bases unmatched. Germline V CDR1 and CDR2: SGHAT, FQNNGV. CDR3 size: 16 residues. CDR3 in DNA: TGTGCCAGCAGCTTAGCCCCGGGACAGCTTAAAAACATTCAGTACTTC. It encodes CASSLAPGQLKNIQYF.

This clone was picked up a small number of times. This chain links TRBV6-4 with TRBJ2-1; TRBD2 matches at 10 bases. Germline-derived CDR1 and CDR2 are MRHNA and SNTAGT. CDR3 size: 15 residues. V trimming: 3 bases; J trimming: 7 bases; junction bases outside the gene matches: 6. CDR3 sequence (DNA): TGTGCCAGCAGTGAGCTAGCGGGAGAAAGTAATGAGCAGTTCTTC. The encoded protein is CASSELAGESNEQFF.

The J gene is TRBJ1-3, the V gene TRBV4-2; D uncertain. Trimming took 1 base from V and 2 from J, leaving 12 bases between them. Per the germline V gene, CDR1 is LGHNA and CDR2 is YNFKEQ. The CDR3 extends over 16 amino acids. CDR3 protein: CASSQGERVAGNTIYF. The CDR3, as DNA: TGTGCCAGCAGCCAAGGGGAGAGGGTGGCTGGAAACACCATATATTTT.

J is TRBJ2-5 and V is TRBV5-1, with 8 bases lining up with TRBD2. This CDR3 comprises 15 residues. V shed 4 bases and J 5 bases; nucleotides not matched to a gene: 10. Germline V lookup: CDR1 SGHRS, CDR2 YFSETQ. As DNA, the CDR3 is TGCGCCAGCAGCGGCCGGGGGGGGCCGGGGGAGACCCAGTACTTC. It is translated as CASSGRGGPGETQYF.

This clone was detected only a few times. The rearrangement uses TRBV10-3 and TRBJ2-2, with 8 bases that match TRBD1. The V gene end was trimmed by 3 bases and the J gene end by 1 base; junction bases not matched to a gene: 4. The CDR3 is made up of 16 amino acids. CDR1 is ENHRY and CDR2 is SYGVKD in the germline V gene. For the CDR3, the DNA is TGTGCCATCAGTGATCGACAGGGGCGGAACACCGGGGAGCTGTTTTTT. Translating gives CAISDRQGRNTGELFF.

This sequence joins TRBV10-3 and TRBJ1-1, with 7 bases aligning to TRBD1. The CDR3 consists of 14 residues. Unmatched junction bases numbered 11, after V lost 11 bases and J lost 2 bases. Germline CDR1 and CDR2: ENHRY and SYGVKD. CDR3 DNA: TGTGCCGGTCGATCCGGGACAGACAACACTGAAGCTTTCTTT. Its translation: CAGRSGTDNTEAFF.

This clone occurred once. V and J are TRBV30 and TRBJ1-5; 10 bases agree with TRBD1. This CDR3 is built from 17 residues. With 0 bases clipped from V and 4 bases from J, the junction kept 9 bases outside the gene matches. CDR1 is GTSNPN and CDR2 is SVGIG in the germline V gene (reference sequence). The CDR3 region is CAWSVRTGGIRNQPQHF. CDR3 nucleotide sequence: TGTGCCTGGAGTGTACGGACAGGGGGAATAAGAAATCAGCCCCAGCATTTT.

This chain connects TRBV7-2 to TRBJ2-1; a weak D match, TRBD1 (7 bases). The germline CDR1 and CDR2 sequences are SGHTA and FQGNSA. Trimming cost V 5 bases and J 4 bases, with 15 bases left between them. The CDR3 length is 15 residues. In DNA form, the CDR3 reads TGTGCCAGCAGCCCGGGGGACAGACCTTACAATGAGCAGTTCTTC. Translating gives CASSPGDRPYNEQFF.

A few counts support this clone. This chain connects TRBV28 to TRBJ1-5; D is unclear. The CDR3 sequence is 12 residues long. V dropped 8 bases and J dropped 4 bases, with 9 bases sitting between them. Germline lookup yields CDR1 MDHEN and CDR2 SYDVKM. The CDR3 sequence is CASEENNQPQHF. The CDR3, as DNA: TGTGCCAGCGAGGAGAATAATCAGCCCCAGCATTTT.

There are a few counts of this clone. This chain links TRBV4-1 with TRBJ1-4; D not certain. This CDR3 is built from 14 residues. Per germline, CDR1 MGHRA and CDR2 YSYEKL. V gave up 4 bases and J gave up 4 bases, with 10 bases separating them. The CDR3 DNA reads TGCGCCAGCAGCCCGGGAGTTTTTAATGAAAAACTGTTTTTT. Translation gives CASSPGVFNEKLFF.

This clone showed up just once. The chain uses TRBV2 and TRBJ2-5; TRBD2 aligns across 7 bases. Trimming at V came to 6 bases and at J to 9 bases, leaving 10 bases not matched to a gene. The V gene's germline CDR1 is SNHLY and CDR2 FYNNEI. The CDR3 contains 13 residues. The DNA of the CDR3 is TGTGCCAGCAGAGCGGGGTCAATAGGGGCCCAGTACTTC. As protein: CASRAGSIGAQYF.

To note about this clone: One junction end disagrees with the germline gene, perhaps due to a read error. The chain has TRBV7-9 and TRBJ1-4; 8 bases match TRBD1. This CDR3 is 19 amino acids long. CDR1 is SEHNR and CDR2 is FQNEAQ in the germline V gene (reference sequence). The CDR3 here is CATSLGDRPKSATNEKLFF. The DNA for the CDR3 is TGTGCCACCAGCCTGGGGGACAGGCCAAAGAGTGCAACTAATGAAAAACTGTTTTTT.

V is TRBV28 and J is TRBJ2-7; possible D gene TRBD2, 5 bases. The V gene's germline CDR1 is MDHEN and CDR2 SYDVKM. The CDR3 is made up of 12 amino acids. The V end was cut by 11 bases, the J end by 0 bases, with 11 bases between. The CDR3 sequence is CAARGNSYEQYF. DNA of the CDR3: TGTGCCGCCCGGGGTAACTCCTACGAGCAGTACTTC.

The chain has TRBV5-4 and TRBJ1-2; maybe TRBD1 (5 bases). The CDR3 is 14 residues long. Germline CDR1 SGHNT, CDR2 YYREEE (reference sequence). Between the trimmed V and J ends, which lost 3 bases and 2 bases, there was a span of 11 bases. The CDR3 loop reads CASSYDSSNYGYTF. The CDR3 region has the DNA TGTGCCAGCAGCTATGACAGCAGCAACTATGGCTACACCTTC. The full variable domain, in which reference TRBV5-4 and TRBJ1-2 provide the parts outside the CDR3, is ETGVTQSPTHLIKTRGQQVTLRCSSQSGHNTVSWYQQALGQGPQFIFQYYREEENGRGNFPPRFSGLQFPNYSSELNVNALELDDSALYLCASSYDSSNYGYTFGSGTRLTVV.

The chain links TRBV5-1 to TRBJ2-1, with 7 bases identical to TRBD1. The CDR3 is 15 residues long. V shed 4 bases, J shed 1 base, and the junction held 5 bases outside the gene matches. CDR1 is SGHRS and CDR2 is YFSETQ in the germline V gene. CDR3 region: CASSITGVSYNEQFF. DNA of the CDR3: TGCGCCAGCAGCATAACAGGGGTTTCCTACAATGAGCAGTTCTTC.

This clone has just a few counts. The chain is built from TRBV6-1 and TRBJ1-1; TRBD1 aligns across 8 bases. The ends lost 1 base at V and 2 bases at J; junction bases unmatched: 6. CDR1 is MNHNS, CDR2 SASEGT, per germline. CDR3 length: 16 residues. The CDR3 loop is CASSEGQGAGNTEAFF. Written as DNA, the CDR3 is TGTGCCAGCAGTGAAGGGCAGGGGGCGGGTAACACTGAAGCTTTCTTT.